This T cell receptor beta chain was documented in a study of OX40 agonist ivuxolimab in advanced cancers. Study details: As their treatment, patients were administered ivuxolimab, an agonistic anti-OX40 (CD134) antibody.

This CDR3 has 13 amino acids. Germline CDR1 and CDR2: MDHEN and SYDVKM. The V end lost 6 bases, the J end lost 4 bases, and 13 bases lay between the germline ends. Measured with immunoSEQ multiplex PCR; TCRdb has only the in-frame clones, and not every one. Among about 83,000 clones, approximately 79% were seen once, and the ten largest hold roughly 1.8%. The sample in question was CD4+ or CD8+ T cells sorted from blood, obtained in a trial of the OX40 agonist ivuxolimab. The TCR originated in an adult with an advanced solid tumor such as melanoma, head and neck, liver or kidney cancer. The chain combines TRBV28 with TRBJ2-7; D not resolved. The CDR3 nucleotides read TGTGCCAGCAGGACTTCCCCCCTATACGAGCAGTACTTC. Residues: CASRTSPLYEQYF.